This is a list of T cell receptor beta chains from one sample in a study of blood T cell repertoires in COVID-19. Sequencing was performed with immunoSEQ multiplex PCR; in TCRdb, only in-frame clones are kept and a portion is missing. The profile shows just over 60,000 clones, around 85% of them singletons. The sequenced material came from peripheral blood. The source of these receptors is an elderly woman with active or convalescent COVID-19. CDR3s include the opening cysteine and the closing phenylalanine or tryptophan. D genes are given only for firm matches. Clone size appears in some rows only: once, few, many, or a class for an expanded clone.

clone_size: -
v_call: TRBV4-2
d_call: TRBD1
j_call: TRBJ1-2
cdr3_aa: CASSQERGRGQGPGYTF
cdr3_nt: TGTGCCAGCAGCCAAGAAAGAGGCCGAGGACAGGGGCCCGGCTACACCTTC

clone_size: many
v_call: TRBV7-9
d_call: TRBD1
j_call: TRBJ1-2
cdr3_aa: CASSLDRGRNGYTF
cdr3_nt: TGTGCCAGCAGCCTGGACAGGGGGCGTAATGGCTACACCTTC

clone_size: -
v_call: TRBV7-8
d_call: -
j_call: TRBJ1-4
cdr3_aa: CASSLQQGLEKLFF
cdr3_nt: TGTGCCAGCAGCTTGCAACAGGGTCTTGAAAAACTGTTTTTT

clone_size: -
v_call: TRBV5-6
d_call: -
j_call: TRBJ2-7
cdr3_aa: CASSADYEQYF
cdr3_nt: TGTGCCAGCAGCGCAGATTACGAGCAGTACTTC

clone_size: -
v_call: TRBV19
d_call: -
j_call: TRBJ1-2
cdr3_aa: CASNPRGGYGYTF
cdr3_nt: TGTGCCAGTAACCCCCGGGGGGGCTATGGCTACACCTTC

clone_size: -
v_call: TRBV4-1
d_call: -
j_call: TRBJ2-7
cdr3_aa: CASSQVDQGSREQYF
cdr3_nt: TGCGCCAGCAGCCAAGTGGATCAGGGATCTCGTGAGCAGTACTTC

clone_size: few
v_call: TRBV19
d_call: TRBD1
j_call: TRBJ1-3
cdr3_aa: CASSSDRGPYF
cdr3_nt: TGTGCCAGTAGCTCGGACAGGGGGCCTTATTTT

clone_size: -
v_call: TRBV5-1
d_call: TRBD1
j_call: TRBJ2-2
cdr3_aa: CASRSGQLNTGELFF
cdr3_nt: TGCGCCAGCAGGTCGGGACAGCTGAACACCGGGGAGCTGTTTTTT

clone_size: few
v_call: TRBV7-9
d_call: -
j_call: TRBJ1-5
cdr3_aa: CASSPGGLNQPQHF
cdr3_nt: TGTGCCAGCAGCCCCGGGGGACTAAATCAGCCCCAGCATTTT

clone_size: -
v_call: TRBV4-1
d_call: -
j_call: TRBJ1-5
cdr3_aa: CASSQADILRNQPQHF
cdr3_nt: TGCGCCAGCAGCCAAGCAGATATCCTGCGCAATCAGCCCCAGCATTTT

clone_size: -
v_call: TRBV5-4
d_call: -
j_call: TRBJ2-5
cdr3_aa: CASSGGAAPETQYF
cdr3_nt: TGTGCCAGCAGCGGGGGGGCCGCCCCGGAGACCCAGTACTTC

clone_size: -
v_call: TRBV2
d_call: TRBD1
j_call: TRBJ1-4
cdr3_aa: CASTGTGGEKLFF
cdr3_nt: TGTGCCAGCACCGGGACAGGGGGTGAAAAACTGTTTTTT

clone_size: once
v_call: TRBV6-6
d_call: TRBD1
j_call: TRBJ1-3
cdr3_aa: CASYKQGSPNTIYF
cdr3_nt: TGTGCCAGCTACAAACAGGGGTCCCCCAACACCATATATTTT

clone_size: -
v_call: TRBV19
d_call: TRBD2
j_call: TRBJ2-3
cdr3_aa: CASSSRSGGATDTQYF
cdr3_nt: TGTGCCAGTAGTAGTCGTAGCGGGGGAGCCACAGATACGCAGTATTTT

clone_size: -
v_call: TRBV3-1/TRBV3-2
d_call: TRBD2
j_call: TRBJ2-7
cdr3_aa: CASSQAGTSGGDEQYF
cdr3_nt: TGTGCCAGCAGCCAAGCTGGGACTAGCGGGGGCGACGAGCAGTACTTC

clone_size: -
v_call: TRBV3-1/TRBV3-2
d_call: -
j_call: TRBJ2-1
cdr3_aa: CASSFYRGPGNEQFF
cdr3_nt: TGTGCCAGCAGCTTCTACCGGGGTCCGGGGAATGAGCAGTTCTTC

clone_size: -
v_call: TRBV5-1
d_call: TRBD1
j_call: TRBJ1-3
cdr3_aa: CASSLGPPGQSSGNTIYF
cdr3_nt: TGCGCCAGCAGCTTGGGGCCCCCGGGACAGAGCTCTGGAAACACCATATATTTT

clone_size: -
v_call: TRBV25-1
d_call: TRBD1
j_call: TRBJ2-1
cdr3_aa: CASQGASYNEQFF
cdr3_nt: TGTGCCAGTCAGGGGGCTTCCTACAATGAGCAGTTCTTC

clone_size: -
v_call: TRBV5-4
d_call: -
j_call: TRBJ1-1
cdr3_aa: CASSYGQLNTEAFF
cdr3_nt: TGTGCCAGCAGCTATGGACAGCTGAACACTGAAGCTTTCTTT

clone_size: -
v_call: TRBV11-3
d_call: -
j_call: TRBJ1-1
cdr3_aa: CASSPTVNTEAFF
cdr3_nt: TGTGCCAGCAGCCCCACGGTGAACACTGAAGCTTTCTTT

clone_size: -
v_call: TRBV11-2
d_call: TRBD1
j_call: TRBJ2-3
cdr3_aa: CASSSIQGDWGTDTQYF
cdr3_nt: TGTGCCAGCAGCTCGATACAGGGGGATTGGGGAACAGATACGCAGTATTTT

clone_size: -
v_call: TRBV18
d_call: TRBD1
j_call: TRBJ2-7
cdr3_aa: CASSRDRADEQYF
cdr3_nt: TGTGCCAGCTCACGGGACAGGGCGGACGAGCAGTACTTC

clone_size: -
v_call: TRBV10-3
d_call: TRBD1
j_call: TRBJ2-1
cdr3_aa: CAISDPQGQVYVKGNEQFF
cdr3_nt: TGTGCCATCAGTGACCCACAAGGACAGGTTTACGTTAAGGGCAATGAGCAGTTCTTC

clone_size: -
v_call: TRBV7-9
d_call: TRBD1
j_call: TRBJ1-1
cdr3_aa: CASSWTGMNTEAFF
cdr3_nt: TGTGCCAGCAGTTGGACAGGGATGAACACTGAAGCTTTCTTT

clone_size: -
v_call: TRBV19
d_call: TRBD1
j_call: TRBJ1-5
cdr3_aa: CASSRRQGDYSNQPQHF
cdr3_nt: TGTGCCAGTAGTAGGCGACAGGGTGACTATAGCAATCAGCCCCAGCATTTT

clone_size: -
v_call: TRBV18
d_call: -
j_call: TRBJ2-2
cdr3_aa: CASSPGGPGTTGELFF
cdr3_nt: TGTGCCAGCTCACCAGGAGGTCCAGGAACCACCGGGGAGCTGTTTTTT

clone_size: -
v_call: TRBV7-9
d_call: -
j_call: TRBJ1-4
cdr3_aa: CASSLLLTNEKLFF
cdr3_nt: TGTGCCAGCAGCTTACTTTTGACTAATGAAAAACTGTTTTTT

clone_size: few
v_call: TRBV30
d_call: -
j_call: TRBJ1-6
cdr3_aa: CAWASGSPLHF
cdr3_nt: TGTGCCTGGGCCTCGGGATCACCCCTCCACTTT

clone_size: -
v_call: TRBV14
d_call: TRBD1
j_call: TRBJ1-1
cdr3_aa: CASSLTGAGNTEAFF
cdr3_nt: TGTGCCAGCAGCCTGACAGGGGCTGGGAACACTGAAGCTTTCTTT

clone_size: -
v_call: TRBV6-5
d_call: -
j_call: TRBJ2-5
cdr3_aa: CASSSWTNQETQYF
cdr3_nt: TGTGCCAGCAGTTCGTGGACTAATCAAGAGACCCAGTACTTC

clone_size: few
v_call: TRBV7-8
d_call: TRBD1
j_call: TRBJ1-5
cdr3_aa: CASTDRDNQPQHF
cdr3_nt: TGTGCCAGCACCGACAGGGACAATCAGCCCCAGCATTTT

clone_size: -
v_call: TRBV7-8
d_call: -
j_call: TRBJ1-1
cdr3_aa: CASSFASGRQMNTEAFF
cdr3_nt: TGTGCCAGCAGCTTCGCATCTGGCAGACAGATGAACACTGAAGCTTTCTTT

clone_size: -
v_call: TRBV5-1
d_call: -
j_call: TRBJ2-5
cdr3_aa: CASSLRMWANMQGMGETQYF
cdr3_nt: TGCGCCAGCAGCTTAAGGATGTGGGCGAATATGCAGGGAATGGGAGAGACCCAGTACTTC

clone_size: -
v_call: TRBV2
d_call: -
j_call: TRBJ1-6
cdr3_aa: CASKSGRGGSPLHF
cdr3_nt: TGTGCCAGCAAATCCGGGAGGGGCGGTTCACCCCTCCACTTT

clone_size: -
v_call: TRBV19
d_call: -
j_call: TRBJ1-4
cdr3_aa: CASQRGGSEEKLFF
cdr3_nt: TGTGCCAGCCAAAGAGGAGGGTCAGAGGAAAAACTGTTTTTT

clone_size: -
v_call: TRBV2
d_call: -
j_call: TRBJ2-1
cdr3_aa: CATVTGWDGDNEQFF
cdr3_nt: TGTGCCACTGTGACAGGCTGGGACGGGGACAATGAGCAGTTCTTC

clone_size: few
v_call: TRBV9
d_call: TRBD1
j_call: TRBJ1-3
cdr3_aa: CASSPGSGQVGNTIYF
cdr3_nt: TGTGCCAGCAGCCCGGGTAGCGGACAGGTTGGAAACACCATATATTTT

clone_size: once
v_call: TRBV3-1/TRBV3-2
d_call: TRBD1
j_call: TRBJ1-3
cdr3_aa: CASSQEGQGVVGNTIYF
cdr3_nt: TGTGCCAGCAGCCAAGAGGGACAGGGGGTCGTTGGAAACACCATATATTTT

clone_size: few
v_call: TRBV5-1
d_call: -
j_call: TRBJ1-4
cdr3_aa: CASSLAAGDFEKLFF
cdr3_nt: TGCGCCAGCAGCTTGGCTGCAGGGGATTTTGAAAAACTGTTTTTT

clone_size: -
v_call: TRBV10-3
d_call: TRBD1
j_call: TRBJ2-2
cdr3_aa: CAISESGRGQDTGELFF
cdr3_nt: TGTGCCATCAGTGAGTCGGGCAGGGGGCAAGACACCGGGGAGCTGTTTTTT

clone_size: few
v_call: TRBV7-2
d_call: -
j_call: TRBJ1-2
cdr3_aa: CARTVQEANYGYTF
cdr3_nt: TGTGCCAGGACCGTCCAGGAAGCTAACTATGGCTACACCTTC

clone_size: -
v_call: TRBV5-4
d_call: -
j_call: TRBJ1-3
cdr3_aa: CASSLEGGNPGNTIYF
cdr3_nt: TGTGCCAGCAGCTTGGAAGGAGGGAACCCTGGAAACACCATATATTTT

clone_size: -
v_call: TRBV6-1
d_call: -
j_call: TRBJ1-1
cdr3_aa: CASSEAIYTEAFF
cdr3_nt: TGTGCCAGCAGTGAAGCTATCTACACTGAAGCTTTCTTT

clone_size: few
v_call: TRBV9
d_call: TRBD1
j_call: TRBJ1-2
cdr3_aa: CASSAGGGYTF
cdr3_nt: TGTGCCAGCAGCGCAGGGGGAGGCTACACCTTC

clone_size: few
v_call: TRBV3-1/TRBV3-2
d_call: TRBD1
j_call: TRBJ1-2
cdr3_aa: CASSKGQVGGYGYTF
cdr3_nt: TGTGCCAGCAGCAAGGGACAGGTGGGGGGCTATGGCTACACCTTC

clone_size: -
v_call: TRBV6-1
d_call: TRBD1
j_call: TRBJ1-1
cdr3_aa: CASSDRDRKAFF
cdr3_nt: TGTGCCAGCAGTGACCGGGACAGGAAAGCTTTCTTT

clone_size: -
v_call: TRBV19
d_call: TRBD1
j_call: TRBJ1-6
cdr3_aa: CASSAPGQSSYNSPLHF
cdr3_nt: TGTGCCAGTAGTGCCCCGGGACAGAGCTCCTATAATTCACCCCTCCACTTT

clone_size: many
v_call: TRBV21-1
d_call: -
j_call: TRBJ1-6
cdr3_aa: CASSASKQGISPLHF
cdr3_nt: TGTGCCAGCAGCGCCTCTAAGCAGGGAATCTCACCCCTCCACTTT

clone_size: -
v_call: TRBV9
d_call: -
j_call: TRBJ1-2
cdr3_aa: CASSVGSGDYGYTF
cdr3_nt: TGTGCCAGCAGCGTAGGATCAGGGGACTATGGCTACACCTTC

clone_size: -
v_call: TRBV6-5
d_call: -
j_call: TRBJ1-2
cdr3_aa: CASSYVGRYGYTF
cdr3_nt: TGTGCCAGCAGTTACGTGGGGAGGTATGGCTACACCTTC

clone_size: -
v_call: TRBV10-3
d_call: TRBD2
j_call: TRBJ2-1
cdr3_aa: CAISGLIAGGPHNEQFF
cdr3_nt: TGTGCCATCAGTGGACTTATAGCGGGGGGGCCCCACAATGAGCAGTTCTTC

clone_size: once
v_call: TRBV7-2
d_call: -
j_call: TRBJ1-2
cdr3_aa: CASSFRGSGGYTF
cdr3_nt: TGTGCCAGCAGCTTCAGGGGAAGTGGTGGCTACACCTTC

clone_size: -
v_call: TRBV2
d_call: -
j_call: TRBJ2-2
cdr3_aa: CASRQDNTGELFF
cdr3_nt: TGTGCCAGCAGACAGGACAACACCGGGGAGCTGTTTTTT

clone_size: -
v_call: TRBV18
d_call: -
j_call: TRBJ2-7
cdr3_aa: CASSPLTAIGQGSHEQYF
cdr3_nt: TGTGCCAGCTCACCACTCACTGCCATCGGGCAGGGGTCCCACGAGCAGTACTTC